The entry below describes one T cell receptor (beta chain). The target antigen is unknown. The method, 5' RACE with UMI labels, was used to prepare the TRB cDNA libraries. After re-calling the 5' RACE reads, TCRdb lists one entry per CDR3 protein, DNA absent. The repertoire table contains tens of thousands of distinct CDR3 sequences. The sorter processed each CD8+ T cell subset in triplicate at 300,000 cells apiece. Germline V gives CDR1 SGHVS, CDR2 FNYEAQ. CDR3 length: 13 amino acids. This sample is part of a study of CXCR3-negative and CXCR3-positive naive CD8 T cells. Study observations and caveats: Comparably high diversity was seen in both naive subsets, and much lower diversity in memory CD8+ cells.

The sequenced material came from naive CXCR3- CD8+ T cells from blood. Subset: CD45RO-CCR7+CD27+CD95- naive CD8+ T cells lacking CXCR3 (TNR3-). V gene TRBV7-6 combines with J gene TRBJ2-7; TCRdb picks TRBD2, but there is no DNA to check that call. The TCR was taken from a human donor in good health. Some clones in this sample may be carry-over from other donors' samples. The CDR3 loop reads CASSDTTSDEQYF.